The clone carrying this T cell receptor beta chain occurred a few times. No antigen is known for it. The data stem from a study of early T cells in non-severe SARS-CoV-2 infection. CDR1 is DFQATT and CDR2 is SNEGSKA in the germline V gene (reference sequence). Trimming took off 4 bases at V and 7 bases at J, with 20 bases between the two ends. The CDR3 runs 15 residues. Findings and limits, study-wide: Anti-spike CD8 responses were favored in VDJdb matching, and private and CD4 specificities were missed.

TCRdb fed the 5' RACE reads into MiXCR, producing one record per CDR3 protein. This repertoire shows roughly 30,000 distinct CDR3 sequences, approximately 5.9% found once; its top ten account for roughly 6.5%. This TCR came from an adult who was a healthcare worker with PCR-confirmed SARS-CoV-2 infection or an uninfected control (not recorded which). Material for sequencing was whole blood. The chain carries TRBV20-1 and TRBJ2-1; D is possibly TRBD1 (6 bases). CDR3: CSATRDMGFRNEQFF. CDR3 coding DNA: TGCAGTGCTACACGGGACATGGGGTTTCGGAATGAGCAGTTCTTC.